This section outlines one T cell receptor beta chain sequence together with its context. This entry is derived from a study of blood T cell repertoires in COVID-19. Study details: Collection of acute and convalescent COVID-19 samples took place in the United States, Italy and Spain. PBMCs, B-cell-depleted T cells, or T cells provided the cDNA or gDNA that made up the material.

CDR1 and CDR2 (germline): MNHEY, SVGAGI. The CDR3 is 15 amino acids. The ends were cut back, 2 bases at V and 0 bases at J, with 10 bases in the middle. Study processing details: It was from reference gene primer amplification that nucleated cell counts were estimated. The method was immunoSEQ multiplex PCR; TCRdb's version includes in-frame clones alone and lacks a portion of them. V, J and clone size are those of that table, while D and trimming were read from the DNA. Of 30,000 to 40,000 clones in the sample, 89% were seen once. Sequencing input: peripheral blood. The chain has TRBV6-5 and TRBJ1-1, with D possibly matching TRBD1 (5 bases). This TCR was sampled from a human donor in a cohort sampled during active COVID-19. CDR3 coding DNA: TGTGCCAGCAGTTACCGACAGACGATGAACACTGAAGCTTTCTTT. This encodes CASSYRQTMNTEAFF.